This T cell receptor beta chain emerged from a study of T cell responses to AZD1222 COVID-19 vaccine. This CDR3 has 15 residues. The germline V gene has CDR1 LGHNA and CDR2 YSLEER. The germline V and J ends were trimmed by 1 base and 2 bases, with 11 bases remaining between them. Data came from immunoSEQ multiplex PCR; TCRdb stores just in-frame clones and leaves some out. The sample contains about 180,000 clones, 88% of which appear only once. V is TRBV4-3 and J is TRBJ1-2; the D gene is possibly TRBD1 (5 bases). The sequencing used peripheral blood, collected on day 0 of AZD1222 vaccination. The receptor comes from an adult in good health. DNA for the CDR3: TGCGCCAGCAGCCAAGCCTCAACAGGAAACTATGGCTACACCTTC. Its translation is CASSQASTGNYGYTF.